This T cell receptor beta chain derives from a study of blood T cell repertoires in COVID-19. Sequencing was performed with immunoSEQ multiplex PCR; in TCRdb, only in-frame clones are kept and a portion is missing. The repertoire has 200,000 to 250,000 clones, approximately 80% of them found once; the top ten carry roughly 1.8%. Germline V gives CDR1 SEHNR, CDR2 FQNEAQ (reference sequence). V gave up 3 bases and J gave up 4 bases, with 9 bases separating them. The CDR3 length is 14 residues. Sequencing was carried out using PBMCs or T cells enriched from blood (not recorded which). This receptor was taken from a man aged 60 to 69 who had recovered from COVID-19. This chain links TRBV7-9 with TRBJ2-2; D remains ambiguous. The CDR3 coding sequence is TGTGCCAGCAGCTTGGCAGTAAGCACCGGGGAGCTGTTTTTT. Its protein is CASSLAVSTGELFF. The full variable domain, in which reference TRBV7-9 and TRBJ2-2 provide the parts outside the CDR3, is DTGVSQNPRHKITKRGQNVTFRCDPISEHNRLYWYRQTLGQGPEFLTYFQNEAQLEKSRLLSDRFSAERPKGSFSTLEIQRTEQGDSAMYLCASSLAVSTGELFFGEGSRLTVL.